The clone carrying this T cell receptor (beta chain) was counted ten times or more. Its specificity is not known. The data derive from a study of CD8 T cells in ankylosing spondylitis. Whole-study results and caveats: There were earlier reports of some motif variants in reactive arthritis synovial fluid and blood. Significant enrichment of disease-linked clones was reported in matched ankylosing spondylitis synovial fluid. Characteristic, it appeared, of ankylosing spondylitis blood was a TCR beta motif of roughly 8 highly homologous variants.

V lost 7 bases to trimming and J lost 1 base, with 16 bases between them. Per germline, CDR1 MDHEN and CDR2 SYDVKM. The length of the CDR3 is 15 residues. Researchers built TCR beta libraries using quantitative 5'-RACE with molecular barcodes. TCRdb re-called the 5' RACE reads through MiXCR, storing one row per CDR3 protein. The data contain 150,000 to 200,000 distinct CDR3 sequences, under 15% of them seen just once; the ten biggest clones take up around 10%. The gene calls are TRBV28 and TRBJ1-2; weak D call: TRBD1 (6 bases). The TCR sequence derives from a female donor with ankylosing spondylitis or in good health (not recorded which). Sequencing was performed on blood, either unsorted or a sorted T cell fraction (not recorded which). The CDR3 DNA reads TGTGCCAGCACCCTAAGGGGGGGCGGTAACTATGGCTACACCTTC. Protein sequence: CASTLRGGGNYGYTF.